The clone carrying this T cell receptor (beta chain) was detected only a few times. Its antigen is not identified. The sample belongs to a study of CD8+ T cells in alopecia areata. On the study more broadly: It was 6 to 18 months of tofacitinib, and then there were 6 months off drug. For treated patients, severity scores reflected the percentage of scalp area affected. Study-wide points: Among the cells sequenced in scalp samples are also the resident alphabeta T cells of normal skin. It was observed that many expanded lesional clones persisted in scalp and blood during tofacitinib.

Treatment described: oral pan-JAK inhibitor, 5-10 mg twice daily. TCR sequencing used cDNA made by reverse transcription of extracted RNA. Generated by immunoSEQ multiplex PCR, the TCRdb table keeps only in-frame clones and is missing some. The sample consists of 150,000 to 200,000 clones, 58% of them appearing once. The V gene's germline CDR1 is SEHNR and CDR2 FQNEAQ (reference sequence). The CDR3 covers 15 residues. Trimming pared 5 bases from V and 0 bases from J, leaving 11 bases between. This material consisted of CD4+ T cells sorted from blood, taken at week 24, from a patient treated with tofacitinib. The TCR sequence derives from a human donor with alopecia areata. The chain uses TRBV7-9 and TRBJ2-4, with a possible D match to TRBD1 (5 bases). The CDR3 DNA sequence: TGTGCCAGCAGCCCAAGACAGCTAGCCAAAAACATTCAGTACTTC. Its protein is CASSPRQLAKNIQYF.